This T cell receptor beta chain stems from a study of T-cell reconstitution after alpha-beta-depleted transplantation in children. In this sample, this clonotype turned up a few times. The target antigen is unknown. Whole-study findings and limits: About two months after transplant, alpha-beta T cells reportedly came from several hundred expanded graft clones. Newly produced T cells mostly provided counts and TCRbeta diversity after one year, as hyperexpanded clones declined. Surviving recipient T cells and intrathymic progenitors accounted for some patients' high TCRbeta diversity at day 60.

Unique molecular identifiers were used to barcode this TCRbeta library. TCRdb re-called the PCR reads through MiXCR, storing one row per CDR3 protein. In the table there are some 300,000 distinct CDR3 sequences, over 7% of which are singletons. The length of the CDR3 is 17 residues. V was trimmed by 0 bases and J by 8 bases, leaving 20 bases between them. CDR1 is MNHEY and CDR2 is SVGEGT in the germline V gene. The sequence came from a female patient between 2 and 15 years old who had a stem cell transplant for Fanconi anemia, so the T cells may come from the graft donor. The sequences come from peripheral blood, collected 360 days after TCRalphabeta/CD19-depleted stem cell transplant. The chain joins TRBV6-2 or TRBV6-3 to TRBJ1-5, with D possibly TRBD1 on 6 matching bases. The CDR3, as DNA: TGTGCCAGCAGTTACTCAGGGGGGCTATTAGGGGGTGAGCCCCAGCATTTT. Translated, it gives CASSYSGGLLGGEPQHF.